This T cell receptor beta chain was sequenced during a study of blood T cell repertoires in COVID-19. For the study at large: Specimens from acute and convalescent COVID-19 originated in the United States, Italy and Spain. Sample material is recorded as cDNA or gDNA derived from T cells, B-cell-depleted T cells, or PBMCs.

TCRdb's copy holds only in-frame clones and misses some; the assay was immunoSEQ multiplex PCR. The sample has a few hundred thousand clones; roughly 84% are singletons. After removal of 3 bases from V and 1 base from J, the junction contained 10 bases not matched to a gene. CDR1 is LGHNA and CDR2 is YSLEER in the germline V gene. The CDR3 consists of 17 residues. The sequenced material came from peripheral blood. The chain carries TRBV4-3 and TRBJ2-7; 9 bases are a match to TRBD1. The sequence was obtained from a woman in her late teens or twenties with acute or convalescent COVID-19. The CDR3: CASSQVTGGVGSYEQYF. CDR3 nucleotide sequence: TGCGCCAGCAGCCAGGTTACAGGGGGCGTTGGGTCCTACGAGCAGTACTTC.